The next 25 T cell receptor beta chains were all read from a single sample in a study of T-cell reconstitution after alpha-beta-depleted transplantation in children. Library preparation (for TCRbeta) was performed with unique molecular identifiers. TCRdb independently ran MiXCR on the PCR reads; one entry per CDR3 protein. The sample records 98,000 or so distinct CDR3 sequences, under 25% being singletons. The sequenced sample was PBMCs, obtained before TCRalphabeta/CD19-depleted stem cell transplant. The receptors stem from a boy between 2 and 10 years old with acute lymphoblastic leukemia, due to receive a stem cell transplant.

The sample holds a few counts of this clonotype. The chain carries TRBV24-1 and TRBJ2-1; 7 nucleotides line up with TRBD2. Germline V gene lookup returns CDR1 KGHDR and CDR2 SFDVKD. CDR3 size: 16 residues. The V and J ends lost 4 bases and 0 bases, in that order; junction bases with no gene match: 5. Here the CDR3 reads CATSDRSGDSYNEQFF. The CDR3, as DNA: TGTGCCACCAGTGACAGAAGCGGGGACTCCTACAATGAGCAGTTCTTC.

This clonotype occurred a few times. V and J are TRBV5-6 and TRBJ2-3; D unclear. This CDR3 is 14 amino acids long. The germline V gene has CDR1 SGHDT and CDR2 YYEEEE. Trimming took 2 bases from V and 2 from J, leaving 9 bases between them. This CDR3 reads CASSFWAITDTQYF. CDR3 DNA sequence: TGTGCCAGCAGCTTCTGGGCCATCACAGATACGCAGTATTTT.

The J gene is TRBJ2-5, the V gene TRBV3-1; the D call may be TRBD1 or TRBD2 (6 bases each). V lost 3 bases and J 2 bases, leaving 16 bases between the germline ends. The length of the CDR3 is 16 residues. Germline V gives CDR1 LGHDT, CDR2 YNNKEL (reference sequence). CDR3 nucleotide sequence: TGTGCCAGCAGCCAGGGCGGCGGAGGGGGTCAAGAGACCCAGTACTTC. Translation: CASSQGGGGGQETQYF.

The rearrangement links TRBV12-3 or TRBV12-4 to TRBJ2-1; maybe TRBD2 (6 bases). The CDR3 length is 16 residues. V was trimmed by 3 bases and J by 3 bases, leaving 15 bases between them. The CDR3 loop is CASSFSLGEDYNEQFF. The CDR3 coding sequence is TGTGCCAGCAGTTTCAGCTTGGGGGAGGACTACAATGAGCAGTTCTTC.

Concerning this clonotype: Without the conserved terminal phenylalanine or tryptophan, this CDR3 likely stems from a read error. The chain uses TRBV14 and TRBJ2-7, with 8 bases lining up with TRBD1. The CDR3 has 14 amino acids. CDR1 and CDR2 (germline): SGHDN, FVKESK. Trimming took 1 base from V and 2 from J; bases not matched to a gene: 1. The CDR3 nucleotides are TGTGCCAGCAGCCAAGGACAGGGGCCCTACGAGCAGTACTAC. Its translation: CASSQGQGPYEQYY.

This clonotype turned up a few times. This chain links TRBV20-1 with TRBJ2-3, with TRBD2 matching over 10 bases. This CDR3 spans 15 amino acids. Germline V gene lookup returns CDR1 DFQATT and CDR2 SNEGSKA (reference sequence). Trimming took 3 bases from V and 3 from J; bases not matched to a gene: 6. This chain's CDR3 is CSARVAGGRTDTQYF. CDR3 coding DNA: TGCAGTGCTAGGGTAGCGGGAGGAAGAACAGATACGCAGTATTTT.

The chain is built from TRBV20-1 and TRBJ2-1; the match to TRBD2 covers 9 bases. The junction had 15 bases not matched to a gene; V was cut back by 6 bases and J by 0 bases. Germline CDR1 reads DFQATT; CDR2 reads SNEGSKA (reference sequence). This CDR3 region has 18 residues. CDR3 sequence: CSARPGLAYRSSYNEQFF. The CDR3 region has the DNA TGCAGTGCCAGACCGGGACTAGCATATCGAAGCTCCTACAATGAGCAGTTCTTC.

V gene TRBV11-1 combines with J gene TRBJ2-6; the D is unclear. CDR3 size: 19 residues. The V end lost 11 bases, the J end lost 0 bases, and 26 bases lay between the germline ends. Germline V gives CDR1 SGHAT, CDR2 FQDESV (reference sequence). CDR3 loop: CAVRLNDTVLLSGANVLTF. DNA of the CDR3: TGTGCCGTCCGACTTAACGACACCGTCTTACTCTCTGGGGCCAACGTCCTGACTTTC.

This clonotype was recorded many times. The CDR3 DNA reads TGCGCCAGCAGCTTGATTATGGACACTGAAGCTTTCTTT. It translates to CASSLIMDTEAFF. The chain joins TRBV5-1 to TRBJ1-1; D uncertain. V lost 1 base and J 3 bases, leaving 7 bases between the germline ends. Germline CDR1 reads SGHRS; CDR2 reads YFSETQ. CDR3 length: 13 amino acids. Drawing the rest from reference TRBV5-1 and TRBJ1-1, the complete variable domain is KAGVTQTPRYLIKTRGQQVTLSCSPISGHRSVSWYQQTPGQGLQFLFEYFSETQRNKGNFPGRFSGRQFSNSRSEMNVSTLELGDSALYLCASSLIMDTEAFFGQGTRLTVV.

The table lists this clonotype with a few counts. The rearrangement links TRBV9 to TRBJ2-1; tentative D call: TRBD2 (6 bases). Between the trimmed V and J ends, which lost 3 bases and 3 bases, there was a span of 16 bases. Germline-derived CDR1 and CDR2 are SGDLS and YYNGEE. The CDR3 has 16 amino acids. CDR3 region: CASSDLGTGHYNEQFF. DNA for the CDR3: TGTGCCAGCAGCGACCTCGGGACTGGCCACTACAATGAGCAGTTCTTC.

The chain carries TRBV28 and TRBJ1-1; tentative D call: TRBD1 (5 bases). The length of the CDR3 is 16 residues. Germline CDR1 MDHEN, CDR2 SYDVKM. With 1 base removed from V and 3 bases from J, the gap between germline ends came to 15 bases. As DNA, the CDR3 is TGTGCCAGCAGTTTATATGGGACGGCCCCCGACACTGAAGCTTTCTTT. Protein product: CASSLYGTAPDTEAFF.

This chain joins TRBV5-5 and TRBJ2-7; weak D call: TRBD1 (5 bases). Germline CDR1 SGHKS, CDR2 YYEKEE (reference sequence). The CDR3 covers 15 residues. Deletions cut 1 base from V and 1 base from J, with 12 bases between. CDR3 in DNA: TGTGCCAGCAGCTTGTCGGCAGGGCCGTCCTACGAGCAGTACTTC. This sequence encodes CASSLSAGPSYEQYF.

This clonotype was observed at least ten times. The chain combines TRBV15 with TRBJ2-7, with D possibly being TRBD2 (6 bases). In germline, CDR1 is LNHNV, CDR2 YYDKDF (reference sequence). There are 14 residues in the CDR3. V was clipped by 3 bases and J by 6 bases, with 15 bases between them. CDR3 DNA: TGTGCCACCAGCAGCGGAGGGGCCTTAGGCGAGCAGTACTTC. The encoded protein is CATSSGGALGEQYF.

The chain recombines TRBV10-3 with TRBJ2-4; tentative D call: TRBD1 (6 bases). The CDR3 loop spans 17 amino acids. V lost 0 bases and J lost 2, with 14 bases in between. Germline assignment: CDR1 ENHRY and CDR2 SYGVKD. This chain's CDR3 is CAISESTGQTTKNIQYF. The CDR3 DNA is TGTGCCATCAGTGAGTCGACAGGACAGACAACCAAAAACATTCAGTACTTC.

V is TRBV5-1 and J is TRBJ2-5; D may be TRBD2 (6 bases). Between the trimmed V and J ends, which lost 5 bases and 5 bases, there was a span of 13 bases. The germline V gene encodes CDR1 SGHRS and CDR2 YFSETQ. This CDR3 has 13 amino acids. The CDR3 DNA follows: TGCGCCAGCAGTTGGGGAGGTGAGGAGACCCAGTACTTC. It yields the protein CASSWGGEETQYF.

This clonotype was recorded a few times. The gene calls are TRBV5-1 and TRBJ1-1; D perhaps matches TRBD1 (5 bases). The V and J ends lost 4 bases and 4 bases respectively, with 17 bases between them. Germline V gene data show CDR1 as SGHRS and CDR2 as YFSETQ. The CDR3 sequence is 15 residues long. As DNA, the CDR3 is TGCGCCAGCAGCCCGGGGACGGGAGAGGGCACTGAAGCTTTCTTT. It specifies CASSPGTGEGTEAFF.

The chain carries TRBV7-6 and TRBJ2-5, with D unclear. The V and J ends lost 3 bases and 0 bases respectively, with 11 bases between them. The germline V gene has CDR1 SGHVS and CDR2 FNYEAQ. The CDR3 is 15 residues long. As DNA, the CDR3 is TGTGCCAGCAGCTTCTTCGTGGGGAACCAAGAGACCCAGTACTTC. Amino acid sequence: CASSFFVGNQETQYF. Together with reference TRBV7-6 and TRBJ2-5, the CDR3 gives the full variable domain: GAGVSQSPRYKVTKRGQDVALRCDPISGHVSLYWYRQALGQGPEFLTYFNYEAQQDKSGLPNDRFSAERPEGSISTLTIQRTEQRDSAMYRCASSFFVGNQETQYFGPGTRLLVL.

This clonotype has a count of ten or more. The chain joins TRBV10-3 to TRBJ2-7, with D perhaps matching TRBD2 (5 bases). The V gene lost 0 bases and the J gene lost 0 bases, with 9 bases spanning the gap. CDR3 length: 15 residues. CDR1 and CDR2 (germline): ENHRY, SYGVKD. The CDR3 nucleotides are TGTGCCATCAGTGAGTCGCTAGCAAGCTCCTACGAGCAGTACTTC. Protein: CAISESLASSYEQYF.

The chain is built from TRBV3-1 and TRBJ1-3, with D tentatively TRBD1 (6 bases). CDR1 and CDR2 (germline): LGHDT, YNNKEL (reference sequence). V gave up 4 bases and J gave up 1 base, with 8 bases separating them. This CDR3 has 14 residues. The CDR3 loop is CASSRGQSGNTIYF. CDR3 coding DNA: TGTGCCAGCAGCCGTGGACAGTCTGGAAACACCATATATTTT. Full variable domain (rest looked up from reference TRBV3-1 and TRBJ1-3): DTAVSQTPKYLVTQMGNDKSIKCEQNLGHDTMYWYKQDSKKFLKIMFSYNNKELIINETVPNRFSPKSPDKAHLNLHINSLELGDSAVYFCASSRGQSGNTIYFGEGSWLTVV.

The chain couples TRBV5-1 to TRBJ2-1; 9 positions match TRBD2. Trimming cost V 3 bases and J 0 bases; bases outside gene matches: 7. Germline V CDR1 and CDR2: SGHRS, YFSETQ. This CDR3 has 17 residues. The DNA of the CDR3 is TGCGCCAGCAGCTGGGGACTAGCTCGGAGCTCCTACAATGAGCAGTTCTTC. Amino acids: CASSWGLARSSYNEQFF.

A few counts support this clonotype. The chain is built from TRBV7-9 and TRBJ2-7; D might be TRBD2 (6 bases). The CDR3 totals 16 residues. The ends were cut back, 5 bases at V and 4 bases at J, with 21 bases in the middle. Germline assignment: CDR1 SEHNR and CDR2 FQNEAQ (reference sequence). The CDR3 region is CASSLENGGSKYEQYF. In nucleotides, the CDR3 is TGTGCCAGCAGCCTAGAGAATGGAGGGTCGAAGTACGAGCAGTACTTC.

The chain employs TRBV7-9 and TRBJ1-4; 9 bases match TRBD1. The ends lost 0 bases at V and 6 bases at J; junction bases unmatched: 2. The CDR3 consists of 15 residues. Germline V gene data show CDR1 as SEHNR and CDR2 as FQNEAQ (reference sequence). As DNA, the CDR3 is TGTGCCAGCAGCTTAGCGGGGACAGGGCATGAAAAACTGTTTTTT. Amino acid sequence: CASSLAGTGHEKLFF.

This clonotype has just a few counts. The genes are TRBV6-5 and TRBJ2-5; 9 nucleotides match TRBD1. Germline V gene lookup returns CDR1 MNHEY and CDR2 SVGAGI. V was pared by 2 bases and J by 2 bases, with 0 bases of the junction left unmatched. This CDR3 has 14 residues. CDR3 DNA: TGTGCCAGCAGTTACGACAGGGGGCAAGAGACCCAGTACTTC. Translation: CASSYDRGQETQYF.

The rearrangement links TRBV5-1 to TRBJ2-7; D is possibly TRBD1 (6 bases). The ends were cut back, 4 bases at V and 3 bases at J, with 14 bases in the middle. CDR3 length equals 14 residues. Germline-derived CDR1 and CDR2 are SGHRS and YFSETQ. CDR3 DNA sequence: TGCGCCAGCAGCCCCCCAGGGGCCAACTACGAGCAGTACTTC. Residues: CASSPPGANYEQYF.

CDR3 in amino acids: CASSSEYGGYTF. CDR3 nucleotides: TGCGCCAGCAGCTCGGAATACGGTGGCTACACCTTC. The chain has TRBV5-1 and TRBJ1-2, with D uncertain. CDR3 length: 12 residues. V was cut by 3 bases and J by 7 bases, with 10 bases left in between. Germline CDR1 is SGHRS and CDR2 is YFSETQ.